A selection of T cell receptor beta chains follows, all from one sample in a study of molecular identifiers for immune sequencing clone quantification. MiXCR, applied by TCRdb to the PCR reads, yields one record per CDR3 protein. The sample lists under 85,000 distinct CDR3 sequences, around 17% occurring once. Sequenced: naive CD8+ T cells from blood, with Jurkat cell RNA spiked in. All receptors come from a human donor in good health. Some libraries in this study had Jurkat cell RNA spiked in. Each CDR3 is given with its conserved first and last residue. Each record gives: V gene, D gene, J gene, clone size, CDR3 protein, CDR3 DNA. A D gene is named only where the DNA matches it firmly. Size is stated for part of the rows, as once, few or many counts, or as a class when the clone is expanded.

TRBV4-1	TRBD2	TRBJ2-1	many	CASSQDGASGIFEQFF	TGCGCCAGCAGCCAAGATGGGGCTAGCGGGATTTTTGAGCAGTTCTTC
TRBV6-5	NA	TRBJ1-2	many	CASSQTGNYGYTF	TGTGCCAGCAGCCAAACAGGGAACTATGGCTACACCTTC
TRBV20-1	TRBD1	TRBJ2-1	many	CSAPTGDRVRYNEQFF	TGCAGTGCCCCGACCGGCGACAGGGTACGGTACAATGAGCAGTTCTTC
TRBV7-8	TRBD1	TRBJ2-3	many	CASSPPWGQSTDTQYF	TGTGCCAGCAGCCCGCCTTGGGGACAGAGCACAGATACGCAGTATTTT
TRBV7-2	NA	TRBJ2-1	many	CASSQTGPFSYNEQFF	TGTGCCAGCAGTCAAACAGGACCATTCTCCTACAATGAGCAGTTCTTC
TRBV6-2/TRBV6-3	NA	TRBJ1-1	NA	CASVPYPGETGSTEAFF	TGTGCCAGCGTCCCATACCCAGGGGAGACGGGCAGCACTGAAGCTTTCTTT
TRBV12-3/TRBV12-4	NA	TRBJ1-2	many	CASSLRIANYGYTF	TGTGCCAGCAGTTTAAGGATAGCTAACTATGGCTACACCTTC
TRBV2	TRBD2	TRBJ2-1	NA	CASSERGSGNGQFF	TGTGCCAGCAGTGAGCGGGGGTCCGGGAATGGGCAGTTCTTC
TRBV7-9	TRBD1	TRBJ2-7	many	CASSLEDRVLYEQYF	TGTGCCAGCAGCTTAGAGGACAGGGTCTTGTACGAGCAGTACTTC
TRBV20-1	TRBD2	TRBJ2-3	NA	CSATQRTSRFTDAQYF	TGCAGTGCTACTCAAAGGACTAGCCGATTCACAGATGCACAGTATTTT
TRBV7-3	TRBD2	TRBJ2-1	many	CASSWGGTNNEQFF	TGTGCCAGCAGCTGGGGGGGGACTAACAATGAGCAGTTCTTC
TRBV28	TRBD1	TRBJ1-6	many	CASSASGTGTSPLHF	TGTGCCAGCAGTGCCTCCGGGACAGGGACTTCACCCCTCCACTTT
TRBV20-1	NA	TRBJ2-5	many	CSASQYRTDQETQYF	TGCAGTGCTAGTCAATACAGGACAGACCAAGAGACCCAGTACTTC
TRBV7-9	TRBD1	TRBJ2-3	many	CASSPGTGLLDTQYF	TGTGCCAGCAGCCCCGGGACAGGGCTCTTGGATACGCAGTATTTT
TRBV3-1	TRBD2	TRBJ2-1	NA	CASSCLAGDCDEQFF	TGTGCCAGCAGCTGCCTAGCGGGGGATTGTGATGAGCAGTTCTTC
TRBV5-1	NA	TRBJ2-7	many	CASSYQGYEQYF	TGCGCCAGCAGCTATCAGGGCTACGAGCAGTACTTC
TRBV6-5	NA	TRBJ1-5	many	CASSPQLYQPQHF	TGTGCCAGCAGCCCGCAGCTTTACCAGCCCCAGCATTTT
TRBV7-9	NA	TRBJ1-3	many	CASSLLIGSGNTIYF	TGTGCCAGCAGCTTACTCATCGGTTCCGGAAACACCATATATTTT
TRBV24-1	TRBD1	TRBJ1-5	many	CATSDVNRGNQPQHF	TGTGCCACCAGTGATGTAAACAGGGGAAATCAGCCCCAGCATTTT
TRBV11-2	NA	TRBJ2-1	many	CASSSATDEQFF	TGTGCCAGCAGCTCTGCGACGGATGAGCAGTTCTTC
TRBV19	NA	TRBJ2-1	many	CASGTSPYNEQFF	TGTGCCAGCGGGACTTCCCCTTACAATGAGCAGTTCTTC
TRBV28	TRBD2	TRBJ2-3	many	CASRLAGNLDTQYF	TGTGCCAGCAGGCTAGCGGGAAACCTAGATACGCAGTATTTT
TRBV6-2/TRBV6-3	NA	TRBJ2-7	many	CASTETPFYEQYF	TGTGCCAGCACCGAGACTCCATTCTACGAGCAGTACTTC
TRBV7-9	TRBD1	TRBJ2-1	many	CASSSGQGAYNEQFF	TGTGCCAGCAGCTCGGGACAGGGGGCCTACAATGAGCAGTTCTTC
TRBV4-1	TRBD1	TRBJ2-1	few	CASSWTGSSYNEQFF	TGCGCCAGCAGCTGGACAGGTAGCTCCTACAATGAGCAGTTCTTC
TRBV11-2	NA	TRBJ2-7	many	CASSSGGAEQYF	TGTGCCAGCAGCTCTGGAGGGGCCGAGCAGTACTTC
TRBV14	NA	TRBJ2-7	NA	CASRQTDTPIYEQYF	TGTGCCAGCAGGCAAACGGACACCCCCATCTACGAGCAGTACTTC
TRBV24-1	TRBD1	TRBJ2-5	NA	CATSDIRDRTQETQYF	TGTGCCACCAGTGATATCCGGGACAGGACTCAAGAGACCCAGTACTTC
TRBV27	TRBD1	TRBJ1-2	many	CASSTGGGIRGYTF	TGTGCCAGCAGTACAGGGGGCGGTATTCGTGGCTACACCTTC
TRBV6-2/TRBV6-3	NA	TRBJ2-2	medium-sized	CASRIQESQSRLNTGELFF	TGTGCCAGCAGAATACAGGAATCCCAATCTAGGTTGAACACCGGGGAGCTGTTTTTT
TRBV12-3/TRBV12-4	TRBD1	TRBJ2-7	NA	CASSPQTGPWPEQYF	TGTGCCAGCAGTCCACAGACAGGGCCGTGGCCCGAGCAGTACTTC
TRBV11-3	TRBD1	TRBJ2-7	many	CASSLDRGLGYEQYF	TGCGCCAGCAGCTTGGACAGGGGGCTCGGCTACGAGCAGTACTTC
TRBV7-6	NA	TRBJ2-3	many	CASSFSPVGKADTQYF	TGTGCCAGCAGCTTCTCACCCGTAGGGAAAGCGGATACGCAGTATTTT
TRBV11-2	TRBD1	TRBJ2-1	many	CASSTVFGQGSTRGNEQFF	TGTGCCAGCAGCACGGTCTTTGGACAGGGCTCTACCCGGGGCAATGAGCAGTTCTTC
TRBV28	TRBD2	TRBJ2-7	many	CATGGGSQSEQYF	TGTGCCACGGGCGGCGGGAGTCAGAGCGAGCAGTACTTC
TRBV27	TRBD1	TRBJ2-7	many	CASARQGTYEQYF	TGTGCCAGCGCCCGACAGGGAACCTACGAGCAGTACTTC
TRBV11-2	NA	TRBJ2-1	many	CASSLGGAYNEQFF	TGTGCCAGCAGCTTAGGCGGGGCCTACAATGAGCAGTTCTTC
TRBV5-6	TRBD2	TRBJ2-7	few	CASRPSLLAGASYEQYF	TGTGCCAGCAGACCTAGCCTTTTAGCGGGAGCTTCCTACGAGCAGTACTTC
TRBV4-1	TRBD2	TRBJ2-3	many	CASSPLAGPNTDTQYF	TGCGCCAGCAGCCCGCTAGCGGGGCCCAACACAGATACGCAGTATTTT
TRBV6-2/TRBV6-3	NA	TRBJ2-3	many	CATTLLVGEADTQYF	TGTGCCACCACTCTCTTGGTGGGAGAGGCAGATACGCAGTATTTT
TRBV5-4	NA	TRBJ1-1	many	CASSLARAEAFF	TGTGCCAGCAGCCTAGCTCGGGCTGAAGCTTTCTTT
TRBV9	TRBD2	TRBJ2-3	many	CASSPRGSGSADTQYF	TGTGCCAGCAGCCCCCGGGGGAGCGGGAGCGCAGATACGCAGTATTTT
TRBV7-2	NA	TRBJ2-7	many	CASSFNYYEQYF	TGTGCCAGCAGCTTTAATTACTACGAGCAGTACTTC
TRBV5-4	NA	TRBJ2-7	many	CASSPGQTYEQYF	TGTGCCAGCAGTCCCGGACAGACCTACGAGCAGTACTTC
TRBV4-3	NA	TRBJ2-3	many	CASSQDRLYGGTQYF	TGCGCCAGCAGCCAAGATCGATTGTATGGGGGAACGCAGTATTTT
TRBV25-1	NA	TRBJ2-1	few	CASSEAEQFF	TGTGCCAGCAGTGAAGCTGAGCAGTTCTTC
TRBV7-9	NA	TRBJ1-5	NA	CASSLAISTGDGNQPQHF	TGTGCCAGCAGCTTAGCCATCTCGACGGGGGACGGCAATCAGCCCCAGCATTTT
TRBV27	TRBD2	TRBJ2-1	few	CASSSLAGGSYNEQFF	TGTGCCAGCAGTTCCCTAGCGGGAGGATCCTACAATGAGCAGTTCTTC
TRBV24-1	TRBD2	TRBJ2-3	many	CATSAGAGGRTDTQYF	TGTGCCACCAGTGCTGGCGCGGGAGGACGCACAGATACGCAGTATTTT
TRBV28	NA	TRBJ1-2	NA	CASSFLGGYTF	TGTGCCAGCAGTTTCCTAGGTGGCTACACCTTC
TRBV6-1	NA	TRBJ1-5	many	CASSDGGQPQHF	TGTGCCAGCAGCGACGGGGGACAGCCCCAGCATTTT
TRBV7-9	NA	TRBJ2-1	many	CASSPWESLNEQFF	TGTGCCAGCAGCCCCTGGGAGTCGTTGAATGAGCAGTTCTTC
TRBV29-1	TRBD2	TRBJ2-7	many	CSALLAGSRYEQYF	TGCAGCGCCCTACTAGCGGGGAGTCGCTACGAGCAGTACTTC
TRBV29-1	NA	TRBJ2-7	few	CSANTDRINEQYF	TGCAGCGCTAACACGGACAGAATCAACGAGCAGTACTTC
TRBV4-1	TRBD2	TRBJ2-1	many	CASSQIAGNEQFF	TGCGCCAGCAGCCAAATAGCGGGCAATGAGCAGTTCTTC
TRBV29-1	TRBD1	TRBJ1-3	many	CSVVLQGIGNTIYF	TGCAGCGTCGTCCTACAGGGGATTGGAAACACCATATATTTT
TRBV24-1	NA	TRBJ2-5	few	CATSSVAGGETQYF	TGTGCCACCTCTTCTGTAGCTGGAGGGGAGACCCAGTACTTC
TRBV20-1	NA	TRBJ1-6	many	CSARVIGQPNSPLHF	TGCAGTGCTAGAGTAATTGGTCAGCCTAATTCACCCCTCCACTTT
TRBV20-1	TRBD2	TRBJ2-5	NA	CSARVAGAETQYF	TGCAGTGCTAGAGTGGCGGGAGCGGAGACCCAGTACTTC